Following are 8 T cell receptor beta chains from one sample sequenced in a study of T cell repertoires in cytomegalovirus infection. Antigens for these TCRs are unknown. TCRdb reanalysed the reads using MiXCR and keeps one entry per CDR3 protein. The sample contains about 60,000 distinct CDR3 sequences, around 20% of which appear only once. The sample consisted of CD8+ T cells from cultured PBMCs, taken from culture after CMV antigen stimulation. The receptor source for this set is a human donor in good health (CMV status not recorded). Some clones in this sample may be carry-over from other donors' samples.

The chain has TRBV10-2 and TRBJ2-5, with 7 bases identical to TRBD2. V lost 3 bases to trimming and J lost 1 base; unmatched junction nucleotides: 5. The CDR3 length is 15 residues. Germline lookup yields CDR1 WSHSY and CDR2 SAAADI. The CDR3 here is CASSERLAVQETQYF. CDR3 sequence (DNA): TGCGCCAGCAGTGAAAGGCTAGCGGTCCAAGAGACCCAGTACTTC.

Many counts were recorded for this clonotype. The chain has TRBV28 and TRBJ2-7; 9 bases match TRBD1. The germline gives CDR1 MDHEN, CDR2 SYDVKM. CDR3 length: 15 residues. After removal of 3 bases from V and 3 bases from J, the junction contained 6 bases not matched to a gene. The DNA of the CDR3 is TGTGCCAGCAGTTTCCGGACAGGGGCGCGCTACGAGCAGTACTTC. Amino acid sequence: CASSFRTGARYEQYF.

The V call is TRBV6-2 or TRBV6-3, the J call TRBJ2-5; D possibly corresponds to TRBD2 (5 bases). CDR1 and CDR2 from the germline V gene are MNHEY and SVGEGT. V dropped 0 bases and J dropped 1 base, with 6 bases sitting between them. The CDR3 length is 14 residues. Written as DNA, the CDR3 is TGTGCCAGCAGTTACTCGAGCGGCCAAGAGACCCAGTACTTC. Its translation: CASSYSSGQETQYF.

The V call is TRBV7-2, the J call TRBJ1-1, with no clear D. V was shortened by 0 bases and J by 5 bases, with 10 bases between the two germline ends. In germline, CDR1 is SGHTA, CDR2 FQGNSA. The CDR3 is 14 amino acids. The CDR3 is CASSLAEGSTEAFF. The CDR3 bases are TGTGCCAGCAGCTTAGCTGAGGGTAGTACTGAAGCTTTCTTT.

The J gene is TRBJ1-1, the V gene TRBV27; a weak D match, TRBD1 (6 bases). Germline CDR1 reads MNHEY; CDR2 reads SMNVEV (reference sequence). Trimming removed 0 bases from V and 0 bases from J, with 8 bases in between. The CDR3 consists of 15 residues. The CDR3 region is CASSLSPGVNTEAFF. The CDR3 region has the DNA TGTGCCAGCAGTTTATCGCCAGGGGTGAACACTGAAGCTTTCTTT.

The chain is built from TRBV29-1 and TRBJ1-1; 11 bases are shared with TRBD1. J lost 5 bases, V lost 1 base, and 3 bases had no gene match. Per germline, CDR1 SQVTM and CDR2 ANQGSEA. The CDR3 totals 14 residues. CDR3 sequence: CSVEGTGGFTEAFF. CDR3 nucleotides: TGCAGCGTTGAAGGGACAGGGGGCTTTACTGAAGCTTTCTTT.

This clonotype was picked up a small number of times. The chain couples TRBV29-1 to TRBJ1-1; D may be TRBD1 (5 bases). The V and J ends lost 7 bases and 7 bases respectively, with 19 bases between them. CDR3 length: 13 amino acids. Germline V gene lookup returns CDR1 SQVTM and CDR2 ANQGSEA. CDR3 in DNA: TGCAGCGCCTACGGGGCAAGGACGGATGAAGCTTTCTTT. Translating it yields CSAYGARTDEAFF.

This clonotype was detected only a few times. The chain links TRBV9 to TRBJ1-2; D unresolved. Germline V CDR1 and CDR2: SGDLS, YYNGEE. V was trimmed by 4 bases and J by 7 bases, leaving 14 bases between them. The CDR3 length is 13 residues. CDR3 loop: CASSLGETVGYTF. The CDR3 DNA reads TGTGCCAGCAGCCTAGGTGAGACGGTTGGCTACACCTTC.